This T cell receptor (beta chain) was captured in a study of beta chain features in type 1 diabetes. Study as a whole: There was similarity between patients and healthy donors in age, gender and cell yields.

Sampling consisted of one heparinised blood draw per donor, averaging around 120 mL. Expressed TCRB transcripts were sequenced because the isolated RNA had all been reverse transcribed beforehand. This table comes from immunoSEQ multiplex PCR, and its TCRdb copy is limited to in-frame clones, with some not included. The sample has 140,000 or so clones, roughly a tenth seen once. The CDR3 contains 14 residues. CDR1 SGHTA and CDR2 FQGNSA come from the germline V gene. V shed 5 bases, J shed 6 bases, and the junction held 6 bases outside the gene matches. This TCR was recovered from a young man in good health. The chain combines TRBV7-2 with TRBJ1-2; TRBD1 matches 10 bases. The material sequenced was naive CD4+ T cells from blood. The CDR3 DNA is TGTGCCAGCAGCAAGGGGACAGGGGTTAATGGCTACACCTTC. Translated: CASSKGTGVNGYTF.